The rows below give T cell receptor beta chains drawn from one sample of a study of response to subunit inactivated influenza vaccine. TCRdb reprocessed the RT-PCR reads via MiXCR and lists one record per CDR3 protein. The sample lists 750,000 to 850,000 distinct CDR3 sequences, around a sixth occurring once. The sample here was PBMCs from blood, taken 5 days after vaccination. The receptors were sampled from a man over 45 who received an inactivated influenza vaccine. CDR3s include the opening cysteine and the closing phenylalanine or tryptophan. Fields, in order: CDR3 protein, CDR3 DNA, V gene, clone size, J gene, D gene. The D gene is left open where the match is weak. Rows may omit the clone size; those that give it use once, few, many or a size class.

CDR3: CSARAGGAGGEAFF
DNA: TGCAGTGCTAGAGCGGGAGGAGCAGGGGGAGAAGCTTTCTTT
V: TRBV20-1
size: -
J: TRBJ1-1
D: TRBD1

CDR3: CASRATGPQETQYF
DNA: TGTGCCAGTAGGGCGACAGGACCTCAAGAGACCCAGTACTTC
V: TRBV19
size: -
J: TRBJ2-5
D: -

CDR3: CSAFNFRERNTEAFF
DNA: TGCAGTGCTTTTAACTTCAGGGAGAGGAACACTGAAGCTTTCTTT
V: TRBV20-1
size: -
J: TRBJ1-1
D: -

CDR3: CASSQSWTGAYEQYF
DNA: TGCGCCAGCAGCCAATCGTGGACAGGGGCCTACGAGCAGTACTTC
V: TRBV4-1
size: once
J: TRBJ2-7
D: TRBD1

CDR3: CASGTGTGGSEQYF
DNA: TGTGCCAGCGGAACCGGGACTGGGGGGAGCGAGCAGTACTTC
V: TRBV3-1
size: -
J: TRBJ2-7
D: -

CDR3: CASSFRGNYEQYF
DNA: TGTGCCAGCAGTTTTAGGGGTAACTACGAGCAGTACTTC
V: TRBV12-3/TRBV12-4
size: many
J: TRBJ2-7
D: -

CDR3: CASSVMLGTGVNEQFF
DNA: TGTGCCAGCAGTGTTATGCTTGGGACAGGCGTCAATGAGCAGTTCTTC
V: TRBV6-4
size: -
J: TRBJ2-1
D: TRBD1

CDR3: CASSLLQLETQYF
DNA: TGTGCCAGCAGCTTATTACAGTTGGAGACCCAGTACTTC
V: TRBV7-9
size: -
J: TRBJ2-5
D: -

CDR3: CASSQEKMYEQYF
DNA: TGTGCCAGCAGCCAAGAGAAGATGTACGAGCAGTACTTC
V: TRBV3-1
size: -
J: TRBJ2-7
D: -

CDR3: CAWSEGTGINEQYF
DNA: TGTGCCTGGAGTGAAGGGACAGGGATAAACGAGCAGTACTTC
V: TRBV30
size: -
J: TRBJ2-7
D: TRBD1

CDR3: CASSHRDRNQPQHF
DNA: TGTGCCAGCAGTCACCGGGACAGAAATCAGCCCCAGCATTTT
V: TRBV12-3/TRBV12-4
size: many
J: TRBJ1-5
D: TRBD1

CDR3: CASSLSSVVLEQYF
DNA: TGTGCCAGCAGCTTAAGCAGCGTAGTTCTCGAGCAGTACTTC
V: TRBV7-9
size: -
J: TRBJ2-7
D: -

CDR3: CASTERGSSYEQYF
DNA: TGTGCCAGCACGGAGCGGGGAAGCTCCTACGAGCAGTACTTC
V: TRBV18
size: -
J: TRBJ2-7
D: TRBD2

CDR3: CASSQDGTGVYNEQFF
DNA: TGTGCCAGCAGCCAAGATGGGACAGGGGTCTACAATGAGCAGTTCTTC
V: TRBV4-2
size: -
J: TRBJ2-1
D: TRBD1

CDR3: CASSQTSGGAETQYF
DNA: TGCGCCAGCAGCCAGACTAGCGGGGGAGCCGAGACCCAGTACTTC
V: TRBV4-1
size: -
J: TRBJ2-5
D: TRBD2

CDR3: CASSPLDRSHTGELFF
DNA: TGTGCCAGCAGCCCATTGGACAGATCTCACACCGGGGAGCTGTTTTTT
V: TRBV7-9
size: many
J: TRBJ2-2
D: -

CDR3: CASSQDVGTVTYEQYF
DNA: TGTGCCAGCAGCCAAGATGTCGGGACAGTAACCTACGAGCAGTACTTC
V: TRBV4-2
size: -
J: TRBJ2-7
D: TRBD1

CDR3: CASGPTGWSYEQYF
DNA: TGTGCCAGCGGCCCCACCGGGTGGTCCTACGAGCAGTACTTC
V: TRBV11-2
size: -
J: TRBJ2-7
D: -

CDR3: CASSPTEGYNEQFF
DNA: TGTGCCAGCAGCCCTACCGAGGGCTACAATGAGCAGTTCTTC
V: TRBV11-2
size: -
J: TRBJ2-1
D: -

CDR3: CASSPGTSGAAKNIQYF
DNA: TGTGCCAGCAGCCCGGGGACTAGCGGGGCAGCCAAAAACATTCAGTACTTC
V: TRBV7-6
size: -
J: TRBJ2-4
D: TRBD2

CDR3: CASSLTNERSPDTQYF
DNA: TGTGCCAGCAGCTTAACCAACGAGAGGTCGCCAGATACGCAGTATTTT
V: TRBV7-9
size: few
J: TRBJ2-3
D: -

CDR3: CSARDLRGLKQETQYF
DNA: TGCAGTGCTAGAGATCTGCGGGGCTTAAAGCAGGAGACCCAGTACTTC
V: TRBV20-1
size: few
J: TRBJ2-5
D: -

CDR3: CASTPIGQKGLYGYTF
DNA: TGTGCCAGCACCCCTATAGGGCAGAAGGGTCTCTATGGCTACACCTTC
V: TRBV7-8
size: -
J: TRBJ1-2
D: -

CDR3: CASSQAGQSSYEQYF
DNA: TGCGCCAGCAGCCAAGCGGGACAATCCTCCTACGAGCAGTACTTC
V: TRBV4-1
size: few
J: TRBJ2-7
D: -

CDR3: CSAASGANVLTF
DNA: TGCAGTGCGGCCTCTGGGGCCAACGTCCTGACTTTC
V: TRBV20-1
size: few
J: TRBJ2-6
D: -

CDR3: CASRTGTGAYNEQFF
DNA: TGTGCCAGCAGGACCGGGACCGGGGCCTACAATGAGCAGTTCTTC
V: TRBV12-3/TRBV12-4
size: many
J: TRBJ2-1
D: -

CDR3: CASSRRRVGGNEAFF
DNA: TGTGCCAGCAGCCGACGGAGGGTTGGGGGCAATGAAGCTTTCTTT
V: TRBV7-9
size: -
J: TRBJ1-1
D: -

CDR3: CASSQDSHSDYGYTF
DNA: TGTGCCAGCAGCCAAGATTCTCACAGCGACTATGGCTACACCTTC
V: TRBV4-2
size: -
J: TRBJ1-2
D: -